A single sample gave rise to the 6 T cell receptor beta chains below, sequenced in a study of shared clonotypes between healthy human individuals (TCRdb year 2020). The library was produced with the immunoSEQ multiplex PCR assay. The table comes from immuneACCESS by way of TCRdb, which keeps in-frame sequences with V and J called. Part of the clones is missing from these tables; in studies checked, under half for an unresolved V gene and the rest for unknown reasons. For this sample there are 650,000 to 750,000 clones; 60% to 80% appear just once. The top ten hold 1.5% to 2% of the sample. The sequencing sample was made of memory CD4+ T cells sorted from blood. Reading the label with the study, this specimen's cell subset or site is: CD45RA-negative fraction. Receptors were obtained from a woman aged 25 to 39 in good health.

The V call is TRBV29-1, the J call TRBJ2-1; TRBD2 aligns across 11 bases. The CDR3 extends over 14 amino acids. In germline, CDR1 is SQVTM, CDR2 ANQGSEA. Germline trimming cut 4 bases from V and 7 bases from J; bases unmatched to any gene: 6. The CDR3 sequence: CSVVLAGGPNEQFF. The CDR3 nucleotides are TGCAGCGTTGTCTTAGCGGGAGGGCCAAATGAGCAGTTCTTC.

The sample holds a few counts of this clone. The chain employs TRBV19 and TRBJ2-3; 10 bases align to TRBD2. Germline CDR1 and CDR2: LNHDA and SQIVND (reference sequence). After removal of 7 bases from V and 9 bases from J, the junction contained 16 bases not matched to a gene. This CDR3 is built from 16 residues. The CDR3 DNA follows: TGTGCCAGTACCACGCTAAAGCGGGAGGGGCTGAGAACGCAGTATTTT. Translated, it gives CASTTLKREGLRTQYF.

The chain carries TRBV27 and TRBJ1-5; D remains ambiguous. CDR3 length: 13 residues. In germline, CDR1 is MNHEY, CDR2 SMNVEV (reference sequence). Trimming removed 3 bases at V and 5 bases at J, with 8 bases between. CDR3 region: CASSFGSYQPQHF. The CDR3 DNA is TGTGCCAGCAGTTTCGGCAGTTATCAGCCCCAGCATTTT.

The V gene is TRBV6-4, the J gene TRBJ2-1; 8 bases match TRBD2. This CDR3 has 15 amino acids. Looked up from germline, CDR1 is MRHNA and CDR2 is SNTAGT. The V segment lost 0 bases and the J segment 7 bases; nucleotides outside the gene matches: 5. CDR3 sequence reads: CASSDSASGSNEQFF. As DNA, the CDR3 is TGTGCCAGCAGTGACTCAGCGAGCGGGAGTAATGAGCAGTTCTTC.

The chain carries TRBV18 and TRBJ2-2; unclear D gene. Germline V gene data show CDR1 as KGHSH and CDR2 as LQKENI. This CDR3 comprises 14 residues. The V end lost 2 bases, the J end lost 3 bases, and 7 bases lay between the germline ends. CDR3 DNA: TGTGCCAGCTCACCAAACTTGGACACCGGGGAGCTGTTTTTT. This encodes CASSPNLDTGELFF.

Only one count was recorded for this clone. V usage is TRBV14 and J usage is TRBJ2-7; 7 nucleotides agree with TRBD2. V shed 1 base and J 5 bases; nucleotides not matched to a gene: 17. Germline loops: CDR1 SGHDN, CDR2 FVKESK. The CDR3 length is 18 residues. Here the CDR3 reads CASSQGGSFAYRPHEQYF. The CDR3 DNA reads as TGTGCCAGCAGCCAAGGCGGGAGTTTTGCTTACCGGCCCCACGAGCAGTACTTC.